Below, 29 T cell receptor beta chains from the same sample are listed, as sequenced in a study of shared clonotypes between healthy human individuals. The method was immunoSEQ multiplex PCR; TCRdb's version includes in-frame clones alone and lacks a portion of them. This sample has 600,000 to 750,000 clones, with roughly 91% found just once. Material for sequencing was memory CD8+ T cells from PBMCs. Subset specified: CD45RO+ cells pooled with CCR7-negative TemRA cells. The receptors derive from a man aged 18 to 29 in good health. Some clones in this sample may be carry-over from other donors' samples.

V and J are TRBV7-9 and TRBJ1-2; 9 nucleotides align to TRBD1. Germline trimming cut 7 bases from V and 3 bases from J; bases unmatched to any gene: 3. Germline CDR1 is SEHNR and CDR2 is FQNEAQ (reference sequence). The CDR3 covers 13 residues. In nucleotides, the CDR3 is TGTGCCAGCAATAGGACAGGGGACTATGGCTACACCTTC. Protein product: CASNRTGDYGYTF.

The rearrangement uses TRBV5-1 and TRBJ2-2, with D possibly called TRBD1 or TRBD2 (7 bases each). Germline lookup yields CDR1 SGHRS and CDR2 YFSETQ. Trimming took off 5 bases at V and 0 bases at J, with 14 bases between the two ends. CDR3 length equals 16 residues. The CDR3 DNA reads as TGCGCCAGCAGGGGAGGGGGCCCCGCGAACACCGGGGAGCTGTTTTTT. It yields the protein CASRGGGPANTGELFF.

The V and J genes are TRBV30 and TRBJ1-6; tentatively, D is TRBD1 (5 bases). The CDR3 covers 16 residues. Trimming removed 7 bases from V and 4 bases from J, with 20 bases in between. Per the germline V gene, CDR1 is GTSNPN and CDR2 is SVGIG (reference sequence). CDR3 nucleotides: TGTGCCTCGTGGGCCGGGACGGAGGATTATAATTCACCCCTCCACTTT. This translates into CASWAGTEDYNSPLHF.

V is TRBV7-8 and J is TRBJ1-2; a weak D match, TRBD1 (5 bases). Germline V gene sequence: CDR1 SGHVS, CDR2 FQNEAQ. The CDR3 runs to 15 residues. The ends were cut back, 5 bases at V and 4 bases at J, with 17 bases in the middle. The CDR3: CASSAIDSGSYGYTF. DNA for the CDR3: TGTGCCAGCAGCGCCATAGACAGCGGGTCCTATGGCTACACCTTC.

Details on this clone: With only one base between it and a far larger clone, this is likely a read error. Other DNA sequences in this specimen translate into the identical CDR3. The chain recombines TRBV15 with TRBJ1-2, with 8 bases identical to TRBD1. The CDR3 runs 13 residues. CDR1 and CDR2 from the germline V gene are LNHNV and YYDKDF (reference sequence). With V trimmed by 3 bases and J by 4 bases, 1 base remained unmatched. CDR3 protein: CATSRGTGYGYTF. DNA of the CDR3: TGTGCCACCAGCAGGGGGACAGGCTATGGCTACACCTTC.

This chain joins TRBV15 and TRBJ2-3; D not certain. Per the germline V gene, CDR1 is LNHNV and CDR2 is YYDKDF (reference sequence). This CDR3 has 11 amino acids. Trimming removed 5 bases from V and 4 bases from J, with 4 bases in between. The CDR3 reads CATSPSDTQYF. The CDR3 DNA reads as TGTGCCACCAGCCCGTCAGATACGCAGTATTTT.

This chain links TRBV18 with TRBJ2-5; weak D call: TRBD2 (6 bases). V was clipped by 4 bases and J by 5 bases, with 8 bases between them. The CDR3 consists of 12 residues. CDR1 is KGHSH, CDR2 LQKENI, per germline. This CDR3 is CASSQGRETQYF. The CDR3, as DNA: TGTGCCAGCTCACAGGGGAGGGAGACCCAGTACTTC.

The CDR3 region has the DNA TGCGCCAGCAGCCAAGATGCTTTTAACGGTGAAAAACTGTTTTTT. It yields the protein CASSQDAFNGEKLFF. The chain links TRBV4-3 to TRBJ1-4; D gene unclear. CDR1 and CDR2 (germline): LGHNA, YSLEER. This CDR3 has 15 amino acids. V lost 0 bases to trimming and J lost 7 bases, with 12 bases between them.

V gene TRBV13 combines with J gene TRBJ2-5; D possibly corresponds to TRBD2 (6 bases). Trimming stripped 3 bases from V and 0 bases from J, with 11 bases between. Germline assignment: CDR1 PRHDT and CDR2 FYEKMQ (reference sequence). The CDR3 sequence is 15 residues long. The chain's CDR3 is CASSFGLPNQETQYF. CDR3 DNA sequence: TGTGCCAGCAGCTTTGGACTACCTAACCAAGAGACCCAGTACTTC.

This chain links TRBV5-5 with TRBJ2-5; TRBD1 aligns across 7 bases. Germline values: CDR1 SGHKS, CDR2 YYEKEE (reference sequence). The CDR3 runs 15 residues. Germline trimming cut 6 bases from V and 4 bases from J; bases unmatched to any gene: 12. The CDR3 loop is CASNLLGTAVETQYF. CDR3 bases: TGTGCCAGCAACCTACTCGGGACAGCCGTAGAGACCCAGTACTTC.

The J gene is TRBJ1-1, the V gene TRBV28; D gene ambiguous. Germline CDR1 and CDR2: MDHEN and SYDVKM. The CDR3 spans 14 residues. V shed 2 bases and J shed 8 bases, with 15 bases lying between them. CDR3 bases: TGTGCCAGCAGTTTAACTTCCCCGGAGACGGAAGCTTTCTTT. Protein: CASSLTSPETEAFF. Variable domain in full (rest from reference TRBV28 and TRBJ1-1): DVKVTQSSRYLVKRTGEKVFLECVQDMDHENMFWYRQDPGLGLRLIYFSYDVKMKEKGDIPEGYSVSREKKERFSLILESASTNQTSMYLCASSLTSPETEAFFGQGTRLTVV.

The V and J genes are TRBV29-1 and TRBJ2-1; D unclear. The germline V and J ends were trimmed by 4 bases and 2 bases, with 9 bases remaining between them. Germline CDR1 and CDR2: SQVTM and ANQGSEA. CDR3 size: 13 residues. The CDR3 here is CSVVMTPYNEQFF. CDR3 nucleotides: TGCAGCGTTGTAATGACTCCCTACAATGAGCAGTTCTTC.

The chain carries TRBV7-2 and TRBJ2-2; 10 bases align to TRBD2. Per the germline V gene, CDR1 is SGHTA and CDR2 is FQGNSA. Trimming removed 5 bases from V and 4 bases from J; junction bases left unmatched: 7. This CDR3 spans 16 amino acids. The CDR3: CASSQGLAAVTGELFF. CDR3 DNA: TGTGCCAGCAGCCAAGGACTAGCGGCAGTCACCGGGGAGCTGTTTTTT.

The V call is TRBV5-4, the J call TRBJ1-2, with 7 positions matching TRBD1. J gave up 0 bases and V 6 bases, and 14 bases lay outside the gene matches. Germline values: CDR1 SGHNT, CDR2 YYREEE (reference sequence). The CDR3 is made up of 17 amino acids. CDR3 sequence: CASIKRGGLGTNYGYTF. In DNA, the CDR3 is TGTGCCAGCATCAAAAGAGGGGGCCTGGGGACTAACTATGGCTACACCTTC.

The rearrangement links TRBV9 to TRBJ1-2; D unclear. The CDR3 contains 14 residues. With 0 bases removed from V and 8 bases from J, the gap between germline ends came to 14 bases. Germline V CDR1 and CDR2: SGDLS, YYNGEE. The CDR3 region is CASSVVGTPEGYTF. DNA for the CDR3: TGTGCCAGCAGCGTAGTTGGTACACCCGAGGGCTACACCTTC.

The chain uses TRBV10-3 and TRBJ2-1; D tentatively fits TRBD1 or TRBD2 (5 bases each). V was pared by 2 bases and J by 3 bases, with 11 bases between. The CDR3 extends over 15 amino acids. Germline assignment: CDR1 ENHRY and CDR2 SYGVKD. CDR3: CAISEPGTGYNEQFF. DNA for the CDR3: TGTGCCATCAGTGAGCCCGGGACGGGCTACAATGAGCAGTTCTTC.

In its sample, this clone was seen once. DNA of the CDR3: TGTGCCAGCACAAAACGACAGATATCGACGCTCACCGGGGAGCTGTTTTTT. It specifies CASTKRQISTLTGELFF. The V and J genes are TRBV28 and TRBJ2-2, with D possibly being TRBD1 (5 bases). The CDR3 totals 17 residues. V lost 7 bases, J lost 4 bases, and 22 bases lay in between. CDR1 and CDR2 from the germline V gene are MDHEN and SYDVKM.

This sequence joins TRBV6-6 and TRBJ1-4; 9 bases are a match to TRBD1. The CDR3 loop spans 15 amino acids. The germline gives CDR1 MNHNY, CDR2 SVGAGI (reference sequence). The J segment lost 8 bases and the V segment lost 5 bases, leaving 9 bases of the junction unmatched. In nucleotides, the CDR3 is TGTGCCAGCAGTCTGGGGACAGGGAAGGGCGAAAAACTGTTTTTT. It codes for CASSLGTGKGEKLFF.

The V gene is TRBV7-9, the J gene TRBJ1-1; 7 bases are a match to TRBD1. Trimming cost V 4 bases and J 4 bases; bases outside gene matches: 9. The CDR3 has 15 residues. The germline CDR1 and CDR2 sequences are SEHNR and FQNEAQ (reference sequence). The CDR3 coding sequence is TGTGCCAGCAGCTCTACAGGGGTGGTTGGCACTGAAGCTTTCTTT. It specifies CASSSTGVVGTEAFF.

The DNA of the CDR3 is TGTGCCAGTAGTCGACTCTCTGGGGCCAACGTCCTGACTTTC. Its translation: CASSRLSGANVLTF. This sequence joins TRBV19 and TRBJ2-6; D unresolved. V lost 5 bases and J lost 0, with 5 bases in between. The CDR3 length is 14 residues. Germline V gives CDR1 LNHDA, CDR2 SQIVND (reference sequence).

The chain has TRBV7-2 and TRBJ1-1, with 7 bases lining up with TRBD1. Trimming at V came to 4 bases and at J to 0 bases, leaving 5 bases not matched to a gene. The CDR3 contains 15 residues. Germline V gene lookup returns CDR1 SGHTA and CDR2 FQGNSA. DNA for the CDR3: TGTGCCAGCAGCTCAAAGGGACAGTTGAACACTGAAGCTTTCTTT. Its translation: CASSSKGQLNTEAFF.

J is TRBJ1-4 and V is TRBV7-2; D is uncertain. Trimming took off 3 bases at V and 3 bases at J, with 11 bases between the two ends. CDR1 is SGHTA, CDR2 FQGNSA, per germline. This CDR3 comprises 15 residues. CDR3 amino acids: CASSFRTPANEKLFF. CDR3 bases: TGTGCCAGCAGCTTCCGGACGCCTGCTAATGAAAAACTGTTTTTT.

CDR3 protein: CASSGPGTGPPQHF. The CDR3 DNA is TGTGCCAGCAGTGGCCCTGGGACAGGGCCGCCCCAGCATTTT. V and J are TRBV28 and TRBJ1-5; 9 bases align to TRBD1. V dropped 5 bases and J dropped 9; count of bases not matched to a gene: 8. Germline V lookup: CDR1 MDHEN, CDR2 SYDVKM. CDR3 size: 14 residues.

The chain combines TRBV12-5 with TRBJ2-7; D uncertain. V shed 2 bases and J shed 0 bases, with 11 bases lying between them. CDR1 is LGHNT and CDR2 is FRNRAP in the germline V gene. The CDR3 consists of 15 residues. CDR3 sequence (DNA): TGTGCTAGTGGTTTGACCCTGACCGTCTCCTACGAGCAGTACTTC. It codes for CASGLTLTVSYEQYF.

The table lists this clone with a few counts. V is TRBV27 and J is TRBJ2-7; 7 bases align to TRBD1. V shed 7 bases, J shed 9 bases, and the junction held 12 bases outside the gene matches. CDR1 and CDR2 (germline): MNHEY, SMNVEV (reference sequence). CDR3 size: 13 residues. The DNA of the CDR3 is TGTGCCAGCACTACTGGGGACAGATTGGTGCAGTACTTC. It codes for CASTTGDRLVQYF.

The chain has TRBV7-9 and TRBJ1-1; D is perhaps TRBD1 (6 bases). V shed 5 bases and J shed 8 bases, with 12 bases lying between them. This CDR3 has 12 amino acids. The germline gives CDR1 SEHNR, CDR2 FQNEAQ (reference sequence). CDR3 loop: CASSDTGTEAFF. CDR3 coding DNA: TGTGCCAGCAGCGATACCGGGACAGAAGCTTTCTTT.

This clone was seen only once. The CDR3, as DNA: TGCAGCGTTGAATTAGCTTGGGTTAATGAGCAGTTCTTC. Protein product: CSVELAWVNEQFF. The chain carries TRBV29-1 and TRBJ2-1; D is unclear. Germline V lookup: CDR1 SQVTM, CDR2 ANQGSEA. Trimming removed 2 bases at V and 7 bases at J, with 12 bases between. The CDR3 loop spans 13 amino acids.

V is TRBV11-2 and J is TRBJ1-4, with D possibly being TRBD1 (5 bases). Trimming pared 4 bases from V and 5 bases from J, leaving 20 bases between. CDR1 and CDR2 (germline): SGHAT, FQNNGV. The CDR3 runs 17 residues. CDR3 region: CASSSRQLQAQNEKLFF. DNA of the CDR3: TGTGCCAGCAGCTCGCGACAGCTTCAGGCCCAAAATGAAAAACTGTTTTTT.

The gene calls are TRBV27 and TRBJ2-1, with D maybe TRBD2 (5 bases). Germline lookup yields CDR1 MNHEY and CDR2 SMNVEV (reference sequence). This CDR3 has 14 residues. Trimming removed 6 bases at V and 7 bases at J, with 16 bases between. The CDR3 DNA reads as TGTGCCAGCAGCGTTCTTAGCGTTAGGAATGAGCAGTTCTTC. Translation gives CASSVLSVRNEQFF.